Listed below are T cell receptor beta chains from one sample, sequenced in a study of vaccination and CD4 T cells after COVID-19. TCRdb itself ran the PCR reads through MiXCR, one entry per CDR3 protein. The table records about 19,000 distinct CDR3 sequences, 45% to 60% of them present only once. Antigens for these TCRs are unknown. Sequences were derived from CD4+ T cells from blood, cultured in vitro, sampled after SARS-CoV-2 vaccination. These receptors all stem from a human donor who had recovered from COVID-19. The CDR3 runs from the conserved cysteine through the conserved F or W. The order of the fields is clone size, D gene, J gene, V gene, CDR3 protein, CDR3 DNA. A D gene is named only where the DNA matches it firmly. Where a row states a size, it is once, few, many or the class of an expanded clone; other rows omit it.

clone_size: -; d_call: TRBD1; j_call: TRBJ1-2; v_call: TRBV7-2; cdr3_aa: CASSLERATGAAGYTF; cdr3_nt: TGTGCCAGCAGCTTAGAAAGGGCGACAGGGGCCGCTGGCTACACCTTC
clone_size: -; d_call: TRBD1; j_call: TRBJ1-1; v_call: TRBV5-4; cdr3_aa: CASSSGQGKEAFF; cdr3_nt: TGTGCCAGCAGCTCCGGACAGGGAAAGGAAGCTTTCTTT
clone_size: few; d_call: -; j_call: TRBJ1-1; v_call: TRBV5-4; cdr3_aa: CASSLDRGNTEAFF; cdr3_nt: TGTGCCAGCAGCTTGGATAGGGGTAACACTGAAGCTTTCTTT
clone_size: few; d_call: TRBD1; j_call: TRBJ1-5; v_call: TRBV6-2/TRBV6-3; cdr3_aa: CASSLGTGVQGNQPQHF; cdr3_nt: TGTGCCAGCAGTTTGGGGACAGGGGTTCAAGGCAATCAGCCCCAGCATTTT
clone_size: once; d_call: -; j_call: TRBJ2-7; v_call: TRBV5-4; cdr3_aa: CASSLFAGPYAEQYF; cdr3_nt: TGTGCCAGCAGCTTGTTCGCGGGGCCCTACGCCGAGCAGTACTTC
clone_size: -; d_call: -; j_call: TRBJ2-3; v_call: TRBV6-5; cdr3_aa: CASSYGRSTDTQYF; cdr3_nt: TGTGCCAGCAGTTACGGCAGAAGCACAGATACGCAGTATTTT
clone_size: few; d_call: TRBD1; j_call: TRBJ2-7; v_call: TRBV7-2; cdr3_aa: CASSLTGGAYEQYF; cdr3_nt: TGTGCCAGCAGCTTGACAGGGGGCGCCTACGAGCAGTACTTC
clone_size: -; d_call: TRBD1; j_call: TRBJ2-3; v_call: TRBV29-1; cdr3_aa: CSFNGGTGTDTQYF; cdr3_nt: TGCAGCTTTAATGGGGGGACAGGGACAGATACGCAGTATTTT
clone_size: -; d_call: -; j_call: TRBJ1-5; v_call: TRBV7-9; cdr3_aa: CASSSGQFNQPQHF; cdr3_nt: TGTGCCAGCAGCTCCGGACAGTTCAATCAGCCCCAGCATTTT
clone_size: few; d_call: TRBD1; j_call: TRBJ1-5; v_call: TRBV15; cdr3_aa: CATSRDGTGGQPQHF; cdr3_nt: TGTGCCACCAGCAGGGACGGGACAGGGGGTCAGCCCCAGCATTTT
clone_size: -; d_call: -; j_call: TRBJ2-1; v_call: TRBV27; cdr3_aa: CASTSHRGGDYNEQFF; cdr3_nt: TGTGCCAGCACCTCCCATCGAGGCGGGGACTACAATGAGCAGTTCTTC
clone_size: -; d_call: -; j_call: TRBJ2-2; v_call: TRBV7-2; cdr3_aa: CASSLDPRYSGELFF; cdr3_nt: TGTGCCAGCAGCTTAGATCCGAGGTACTCCGGGGAGCTGTTTTTT
clone_size: few; d_call: TRBD2; j_call: TRBJ2-3; v_call: TRBV20-1; cdr3_aa: CSAIRPGASGGGTDTQYF; cdr3_nt: TGCAGTGCTATAAGACCTGGGGCTAGCGGGGGCGGCACAGATACGCAGTATTTT
clone_size: few; d_call: -; j_call: TRBJ1-2; v_call: TRBV6-2/TRBV6-3; cdr3_aa: CASRRLGPEGYTF; cdr3_nt: TGTGCCAGCCGACGCCTCGGGCCTGAGGGCTACACCTTC
clone_size: -; d_call: -; j_call: TRBJ2-3; v_call: TRBV7-2; cdr3_aa: CASSLGSPMGGQQYF; cdr3_nt: TGTGCCAGCAGCTTAGGTAGCCCGATGGGGGGCCAGCAGTATTTT
clone_size: -; d_call: TRBD1; j_call: TRBJ2-3; v_call: TRBV7-8; cdr3_aa: CASSFRDRDQTDTQYF; cdr3_nt: TGTGCCAGCAGCTTCCGGGACAGGGACCAGACAGATACGCAGTATTTT
clone_size: -; d_call: TRBD1; j_call: TRBJ2-5; v_call: TRBV5-4; cdr3_aa: CASSPGQGSYQGTQYF; cdr3_nt: TGTGCCAGCAGCCCCGGACAGGGTAGTTATCAGGGGACCCAGTACTTC
clone_size: few; d_call: -; j_call: TRBJ1-1; v_call: TRBV7-2; cdr3_aa: CASEEGIEAFF; cdr3_nt: TGTGCCAGCGAGGAGGGGATTGAAGCTTTCTTT
clone_size: -; d_call: TRBD1; j_call: TRBJ2-2; v_call: TRBV12-3/TRBV12-4; cdr3_aa: CASRYRDRRTGELFF; cdr3_nt: TGTGCCAGCAGGTACCGGGACAGGCGCACCGGGGAGCTGTTTTTT
clone_size: once; d_call: TRBD1; j_call: TRBJ2-7; v_call: TRBV19; cdr3_aa: CASSISLQGWTYEQYF; cdr3_nt: TGTGCCAGTAGTATATCATTACAGGGGTGGACCTACGAGCAGTACTTC
clone_size: once; d_call: -; j_call: TRBJ1-2; v_call: TRBV28; cdr3_aa: CASSSGRLRLHGYTF; cdr3_nt: TGTGCCAGCAGTTCCGGGAGGCTGCGCCTCCATGGCTACACCTTC
clone_size: -; d_call: TRBD1; j_call: TRBJ1-1; v_call: TRBV6-1; cdr3_aa: CASKPTGMNTEAFF; cdr3_nt: TGTGCCAGCAAACCGACAGGGATGAACACTGAAGCTTTCTTT
clone_size: -; d_call: TRBD2; j_call: TRBJ2-5; v_call: TRBV11-3; cdr3_aa: CASSPREPAGETQYF; cdr3_nt: TGTGCCAGCAGCCCGCGGGAGCCGGCGGGGGAGACCCAGTACTTC
clone_size: -; d_call: -; j_call: TRBJ1-1; v_call: TRBV19; cdr3_aa: CASSMRGTTEAFF; cdr3_nt: TGTGCCAGTAGTATGCGGGGTACCACTGAAGCTTTCTTT
clone_size: -; d_call: TRBD2; j_call: TRBJ2-1; v_call: TRBV7-2; cdr3_aa: CASSPPPSGGYNEQFF; cdr3_nt: TGTGCCAGCAGCCCCCCGCCTAGCGGGGGCTACAATGAGCAGTTCTTC
clone_size: -; d_call: -; j_call: TRBJ2-3; v_call: TRBV2; cdr3_aa: CASSEGSRTDTQYF; cdr3_nt: TGTGCCAGCAGTGAAGGCTCCCGCACAGATACGCAGTATTTT
clone_size: -; d_call: -; j_call: TRBJ1-1; v_call: TRBV19; cdr3_aa: CASTRRQPGNTEAFF; cdr3_nt: TGTGCCAGCACAAGAAGACAGCCCGGGAACACTGAAGCTTTCTTT
clone_size: -; d_call: -; j_call: TRBJ2-3; v_call: TRBV29-1; cdr3_aa: CSVQGPGFDSTDTQYF; cdr3_nt: TGCAGCGTTCAAGGCCCGGGGTTTGATAGCACAGATACGCAGTATTTT
clone_size: -; d_call: -; j_call: TRBJ1-2; v_call: TRBV6-1; cdr3_aa: CASSRDFNSYGYTF; cdr3_nt: TGTGCCAGCAGTCGGGACTTTAACTCCTATGGCTACACCTTC
clone_size: once; d_call: TRBD2; j_call: TRBJ2-7; v_call: TRBV7-9; cdr3_aa: CASSLTSGSYEQYF; cdr3_nt: TGTGCCAGCAGCTTGACTAGCGGGAGCTACGAGCAGTACTTC
clone_size: few; d_call: -; j_call: TRBJ1-5; v_call: TRBV15; cdr3_aa: CATSTRQTERPQHF; cdr3_nt: TGTGCCACCAGCACTAGACAGACCGAACGGCCCCAGCATTTT
clone_size: few; d_call: -; j_call: TRBJ1-1; v_call: TRBV27; cdr3_aa: CASSLSGRRSEAFF; cdr3_nt: TGTGCCAGCAGTTTATCTGGCCGTCGGTCTGAAGCTTTCTTT
clone_size: once; d_call: -; j_call: TRBJ1-1; v_call: TRBV29-1; cdr3_aa: CSVVRTGTEAFF; cdr3_nt: TGCAGCGTTGTAAGGACGGGCACTGAAGCTTTCTTT
clone_size: -; d_call: TRBD1; j_call: TRBJ1-1; v_call: TRBV23-1; cdr3_aa: CASIRQGPEAFF; cdr3_nt: TGCGCCAGCATTAGACAGGGTCCTGAAGCTTTCTTT
clone_size: -; d_call: TRBD2; j_call: TRBJ2-2; v_call: TRBV2; cdr3_aa: CASSGRGTSPNTGELFF; cdr3_nt: TGTGCCAGCAGTGGACGGGGGACTAGCCCGAACACCGGGGAGCTGTTTTTT
clone_size: -; d_call: -; j_call: TRBJ1-5; v_call: TRBV6-2/TRBV6-3; cdr3_aa: CASRTWDTPSNQPQHF; cdr3_nt: TGTGCCAGCCGGACATGGGACACCCCAAGCAATCAGCCCCAGCATTTT
clone_size: -; d_call: TRBD1; j_call: TRBJ1-3; v_call: TRBV7-2; cdr3_aa: CASSNTGGTIYF; cdr3_nt: TGTGCCAGCAGCAATACAGGGGGCACCATATATTTT
clone_size: -; d_call: TRBD2; j_call: TRBJ2-5; v_call: TRBV7-2; cdr3_aa: CASSHSLAGGPETQYF; cdr3_nt: TGTGCCAGCAGCCACTCACTAGCGGGGGGGCCAGAGACCCAGTACTTC
clone_size: -; d_call: -; j_call: TRBJ1-1; v_call: TRBV27; cdr3_aa: CASVVGGTAFF; cdr3_nt: TGTGCCAGTGTCGTTGGCGGGACGGCTTTCTTT
clone_size: -; d_call: -; j_call: TRBJ2-5; v_call: TRBV20-1; cdr3_aa: CSAATEWGGVIETQYF; cdr3_nt: TGCAGTGCCGCTACCGAGTGGGGTGGGGTTATAGAGACCCAGTACTTC
clone_size: few; d_call: -; j_call: TRBJ2-5; v_call: TRBV20-1; cdr3_aa: CSARGGLQETQYF; cdr3_nt: TGCAGTGCTAGGGGGGGCCTCCAAGAGACCCAGTACTTC
clone_size: -; d_call: -; j_call: TRBJ1-1; v_call: TRBV20-1; cdr3_aa: CSAARGSGTEAFF; cdr3_nt: TGCAGTGCTGCGAGGGGGAGCGGCACTGAAGCTTTCTTT
clone_size: -; d_call: TRBD1; j_call: TRBJ2-1; v_call: TRBV24-1; cdr3_aa: CATSDNDRGIAYNEQFF; cdr3_nt: TGTGCCACCAGTGACAATGACAGGGGTATAGCCTACAATGAGCAGTTCTTC
clone_size: -; d_call: -; j_call: TRBJ1-1; v_call: TRBV15; cdr3_aa: CATSRPNTEAFF; cdr3_nt: TGTGCCACCAGCAGGCCAAACACTGAAGCTTTCTTT
clone_size: -; d_call: TRBD1; j_call: TRBJ2-1; v_call: TRBV6-1; cdr3_aa: CASSQDRGHDNEQFF; cdr3_nt: TGTGCCAGCAGTCAGGACAGGGGGCACGACAATGAGCAGTTCTTC
clone_size: few; d_call: -; j_call: TRBJ2-5; v_call: TRBV7-2; cdr3_aa: CASSLGSRETQYF; cdr3_nt: TGTGCCAGCAGCTTAGGATCCCGGGAGACCCAGTACTTC
clone_size: -; d_call: -; j_call: TRBJ2-7; v_call: TRBV12-3/TRBV12-4; cdr3_aa: CASSLRAGAYEQYF; cdr3_nt: TGTGCCAGCAGTTTAAGGGCCGGAGCCTACGAGCAGTACTTC
clone_size: -; d_call: -; j_call: TRBJ1-2; v_call: TRBV6-2/TRBV6-3; cdr3_aa: CATKGLGYGYTF; cdr3_nt: TGTGCCACCAAGGGTCTAGGCTATGGCTACACCTTC
clone_size: few; d_call: TRBD1; j_call: TRBJ1-4; v_call: TRBV25-1; cdr3_aa: CASSEAHRGPNEKLFF; cdr3_nt: TGTGCCAGCAGTGAAGCCCACAGGGGACCTAATGAAAAACTGTTTTTT
clone_size: once; d_call: -; j_call: TRBJ2-5; v_call: TRBV7-2; cdr3_aa: CASRAVLRQTQYF; cdr3_nt: TGTGCCAGCAGGGCGGTGCTCCGCCAGACCCAGTACTTC
clone_size: -; d_call: -; j_call: TRBJ1-2; v_call: TRBV6-1; cdr3_aa: CASSEWGLGGYTF; cdr3_nt: TGTGCCAGCAGCGAATGGGGATTGGGTGGCTACACCTTC
clone_size: -; d_call: -; j_call: TRBJ1-6; v_call: TRBV9; cdr3_aa: CASSSNPNSPLHF; cdr3_nt: TGTGCCAGCAGCTCCAACCCCAATTCACCCCTCCACTTT
clone_size: -; d_call: -; j_call: TRBJ2-7; v_call: TRBV28; cdr3_aa: CASSFLLGPSEQYF; cdr3_nt: TGTGCCAGCAGTTTTCTTTTAGGGCCCTCCGAGCAGTACTTC
clone_size: -; d_call: TRBD1; j_call: TRBJ2-3; v_call: TRBV2; cdr3_aa: CAIPGQSLTDTQYF; cdr3_nt: TGTGCCATACCGGGACAGAGCCTCACAGATACGCAGTATTTT